The following is a TCR beta chain sequence with its context. TCRdb reanalyzed the 5' RACE reads and collapses them to one entry per CDR3 protein, without DNA. Its table records 300,000 or so distinct CDR3 sequences. The CDR3 loop spans 15 amino acids. Germline V gene sequence: CDR1 SGHVS, CDR2 FNYEAQ. This entry belongs to a study of T cells expressing NK-cell markers. The sample consisted of blood T cells: a sorted CD56 or NKG2C T cell subset, CD4+ or CD8+ T cells, or bulk PBMC T cells (not recorded which). The rearrangement links TRBV7-6 to TRBJ2-1. The TCR sequence derives from a woman between 18 and 75 years old in good health. This CDR3 is CASSLDRGSNNEQFF.